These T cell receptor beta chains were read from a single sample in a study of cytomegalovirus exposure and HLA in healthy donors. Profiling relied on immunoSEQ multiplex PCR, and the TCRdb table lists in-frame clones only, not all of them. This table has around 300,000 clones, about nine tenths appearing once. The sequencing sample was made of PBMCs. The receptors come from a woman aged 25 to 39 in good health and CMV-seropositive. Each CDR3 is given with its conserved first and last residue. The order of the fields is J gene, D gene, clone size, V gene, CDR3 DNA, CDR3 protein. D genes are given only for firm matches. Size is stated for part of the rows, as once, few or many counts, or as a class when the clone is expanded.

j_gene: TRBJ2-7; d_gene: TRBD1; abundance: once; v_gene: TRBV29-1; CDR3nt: TGCAGCGTTGAATCAGGGGGCTACGAGCAGTACTTC; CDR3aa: CSVESGGYEQYF
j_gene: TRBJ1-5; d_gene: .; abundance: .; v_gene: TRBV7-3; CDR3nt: TGTGCCAGCAGCTTAGGGGTAGATCAGCCCCAGCATTTT; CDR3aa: CASSLGVDQPQHF
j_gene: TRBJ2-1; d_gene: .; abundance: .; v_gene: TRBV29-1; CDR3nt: TGCAGCGACGAGGAGGTAGAGGGGTGGTGTAACAATGAGCAGTTCTTC; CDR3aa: CSDEEVEGWCNNEQFF
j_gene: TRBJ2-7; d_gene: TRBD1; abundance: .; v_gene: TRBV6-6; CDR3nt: TGTGCCAGCAGGCCCGGGACAGCATACGAGCAGTACTTC; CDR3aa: CASRPGTAYEQYF
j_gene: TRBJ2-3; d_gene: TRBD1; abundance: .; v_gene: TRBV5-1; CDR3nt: TGCGCCAGCAGCTTGCAAAATTTTCCCGGGACAGTTAGCACAGATACGCAGTATTTT; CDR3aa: CASSLQNFPGTVSTDTQYF
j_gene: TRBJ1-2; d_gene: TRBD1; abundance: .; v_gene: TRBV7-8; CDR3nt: TGTGCCAGCAGCTTAGAGGACAGGGTCCATGGCTACACCTTC; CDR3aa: CASSLEDRVHGYTF
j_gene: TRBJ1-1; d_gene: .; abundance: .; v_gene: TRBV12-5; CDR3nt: TGTGCTAGTGCTACTTTCGAGGGGGACCTGAATGAAGCTTTCTTT; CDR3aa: CASATFEGDLNEAFF
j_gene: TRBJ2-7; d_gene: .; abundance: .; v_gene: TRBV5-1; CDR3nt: TGCGCCAGCAGCACGGGATCCACCTACGAGCAGTACTTC; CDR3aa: CASSTGSTYEQYF
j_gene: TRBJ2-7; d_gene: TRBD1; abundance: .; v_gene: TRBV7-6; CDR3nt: TGTGCCAGCAGCTTGCACCGGGACACAGGGGGCGCGTACGAGCAGTACTTC; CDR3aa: CASSLHRDTGGAYEQYF
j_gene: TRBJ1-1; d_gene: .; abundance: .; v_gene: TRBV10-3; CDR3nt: TGTGCCATCAGGAGCGGGGGGAACACTGAAGCTTTCTTT; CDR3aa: CAIRSGGNTEAFF